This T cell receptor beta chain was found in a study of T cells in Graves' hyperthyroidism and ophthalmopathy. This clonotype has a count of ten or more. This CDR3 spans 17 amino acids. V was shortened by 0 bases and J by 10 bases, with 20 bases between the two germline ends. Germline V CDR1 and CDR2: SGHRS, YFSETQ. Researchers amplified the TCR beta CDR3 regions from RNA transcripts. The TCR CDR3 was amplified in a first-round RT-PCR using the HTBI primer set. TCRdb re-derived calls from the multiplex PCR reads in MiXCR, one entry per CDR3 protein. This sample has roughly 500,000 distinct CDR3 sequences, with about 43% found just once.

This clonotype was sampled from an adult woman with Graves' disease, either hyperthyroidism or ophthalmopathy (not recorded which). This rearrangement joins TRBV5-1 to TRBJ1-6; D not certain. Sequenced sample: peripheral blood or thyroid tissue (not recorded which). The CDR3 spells CASSLAGAGKFVSPLHF. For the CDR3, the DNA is TGCGCCAGCAGCTTGGCGGGTGCGGGGAAGTTCGTCTCACCCCTCCACTTT.